These T cell receptor beta chains were read from a single sample in a study of T cell repertoires in cytomegalovirus infection. TCRdb ran MiXCR on the reads and lists one entry per CDR3 protein. The table records about 130,000 distinct CDR3 sequences, under 30% of them present only once. Antigen specificity for these receptors is unknown. Sequencing was performed on PBMCs, sequenced either directly or after in vitro stimulation (not recorded which). The receptors were gathered from a human donor in good health (CMV status not recorded). Some clones in this sample may be carry-over from other donors' samples. Both conserved end residues are part of each CDR3. The order of the fields is clone size, V gene, J gene, D gene, CDR3 protein, CDR3 DNA. The D gene is left open where the match is weak. Size is stated for part of the rows, as once, few or many counts, or as a class when the clone is expanded.

.,TRBV7-9,TRBJ2-5,.,CASSLSGTQETQYF,TGTGCCAGCAGCCTCTCCGGCACCCAAGAGACCCAGTACTTC
few,TRBV7-2,TRBJ1-3,TRBD1,CASSLAGTGVGNTIYF,TGTGCCAGCAGCTTGGCCGGGACAGGGGTCGGAAACACCATATATTTT
few,TRBV5-1,TRBJ2-5,.,CASSGPLGGGKETQYF,TGCGCCAGCAGCGGTCCGTTAGGTGGTGGGAAAGAGACCCAGTACTTC
.,TRBV19,TRBJ1-1,.,CASNRPPRDTEAFF,TGTGCCAGTAACAGGCCCCCACGGGACACTGAAGCTTTCTTT
.,TRBV4-2,TRBJ2-2,.,CASSPFWKNTGELFF,TGTGCCAGCAGCCCCTTTTGGAAGAACACCGGGGAGCTGTTTTTT
.,TRBV7-2,TRBJ2-1,.,CASSLWASGTYNEQLF,.
.,TRBV19,TRBJ2-2,.,CASSPRPVVNTGELFF,TGTGCCAGTAGTCCTCGACCAGTTGTGAACACCGGGGAGCTGTTTTTT
few,TRBV19,TRBJ2-6,.,CASSIPLSAGRVSGANVLTF,TGTGCCAGTAGTATTCCTCTCTCGGCGGGTAGAGTCTCTGGGGCCAACGTCCTGACTTTC
.,TRBV24-1,TRBJ2-7,TRBD1,CATSDPGTGASYEQYF,TGTGCCACCAGTGACCCAGGGACAGGGGCTTCCTACGAGCAGTACTTC
many,TRBV7-6,TRBJ2-7,.,CASSAGAALGYEQYF,TGTGCCAGCAGCGCCGGGGCGGCTTTAGGTTACGAGCAGTACTTC
.,TRBV27,TRBJ2-3,.,CASSFGGPDYTQYF,TGTGCCAGCAGTTTTGGCGGCCCCGACTATACGCAGTATTTT
many,TRBV7-2,TRBJ2-2,.,CASSLGGAGTGELFF,TGTGCCAGCAGCTTAGGGGGGGCTGGCACCGGGGAGCTGTTTTTT
many,TRBV7-2,TRBJ1-1,.,CASSPYMNTEAFF,TGTGCCAGCAGCCCGTACATGAACACTGAAGCTTTCTTT
.,TRBV12-5,TRBJ2-2,TRBD2,CASGLSLAGRLGSGELFF,TGTGCTAGTGGTTTGAGCCTAGCGGGTCGTCTGGGCTCAGGGGAGCTGTTTTTT
.,TRBV2,TRBJ1-1,.,CASSEALLTRGGTEAFF,TGTGCCAGCAGTGAAGCGCTTCTGACCCGGGGTGGCACTGAAGCTTTCTTT
.,TRBV20-1,TRBJ2-1,.,CSARILEGNEQFF,TGCAGTGCTAGGATACTAGAGGGGAATGAGCAGTTCTTC
many,TRBV14,TRBJ1-6,.,CASSQESGVSPLHF,TGTGCCAGCAGCCAAGAGTCCGGAGTGTCACCCCTCCACTTT
many,TRBV30,TRBJ1-1,.,CAWAPDMNTEAFF,TGTGCCTGGGCTCCCGATATGAACACTGAAGCTTTCTTT
.,TRBV10-3,TRBJ2-1,.,CAISESGGPGNNEQFF,TGTGCCATCAGTGAGTCGGGAGGACCGGGGAACAATGAGCAGTTCTTC
.,TRBV27,TRBJ1-2,TRBD1,CASSTNRDSLSLYGYTF,TGTGCCAGCAGTACTAATAGGGACAGTTTGAGCCTCTATGGCTACACCTTC
.,TRBV6-2/TRBV6-3,TRBJ2-1,.,CASSSARDYNEQFF,TGTGCCAGCAGTTCCGCGAGGGACTACAATGAGCAGTTCTTC
.,TRBV7-2,TRBJ2-1,TRBD2,CASSSPSGRGHEQFF,TGTGCCAGCAGCTCCCCTAGCGGGAGGGGGCATGAGCAGTTCTTC
many,TRBV28,TRBJ1-2,TRBD1,CASTLLDRGYGYTF,TGTGCCAGCACCCTACTGGACAGGGGCTATGGCTACACCTTC
.,TRBV25-1,TRBJ2-1,TRBD2,CASTTSGRGEQFF,TGTGCCAGCACGACTAGCGGGAGAGGTGAGCAGTTCTTC
few,TRBV7-2,TRBJ2-3,.,CASSRWTGMTDTQYF,TGTGCCAGCAGCCGATGGACCGGGATGACAGATACGCAGTATTTT
.,TRBV28,TRBJ2-1,.,CASRTWSEDEQFF,TGTGCCAGCAGAACCTGGTCAGAGGATGAGCAGTTCTTC
.,TRBV6-2/TRBV6-3,TRBJ2-3,TRBD2,CASRPRTSRLPDTQYF,TGTGCCAGCAGACCTCGGACTAGTCGACTTCCAGATACGCAGTATTTT
.,TRBV19,TRBJ2-7,TRBD2,CASSPSGRASSYEQYF,TGTGCCAGTAGTCCTTCCGGGAGGGCTAGCAGCTACGAGCAGTACTTC
.,TRBV20-1,TRBJ2-5,TRBD2,CSARDPLAGVETQYF,TGCAGTGCTAGAGATCCCCTAGCGGGAGTAGAGACCCAGTACTTC
.,TRBV7-9,TRBJ1-3,.,CASSLKETSGNTIYF,TGTGCCAGCAGCTTAAAGGAAACCTCTGGAAACACCATATATTTT
once,TRBV7-9,TRBJ1-4,.,CASSLVGGEKLFF,TGTGCCAGCAGCTTAGTCGGGGGGGAAAAACTGTTTTTT
few,TRBV7-2,TRBJ1-2,.,CASSQGIYGYTF,TGTGCCAGCAGCCAGGGAATCTATGGCTACACCTTC
few,TRBV7-9,TRBJ2-5,TRBD2,CASSDPTSGWGRETQYF,TGTGCCAGCAGCGACCCTACTAGCGGGTGGGGCAGAGAGACCCAGTACTTC
.,TRBV7-9,TRBJ1-1,TRBD1,CASSPTPGQGTEAFF,TGTGCCAGCAGCCCGACGCCGGGACAGGGTACTGAAGCTTTCTTT
.,TRBV18,TRBJ2-7,.,CASSPVVTGSTYEQYF,TGTGCCAGCTCACCAGTCGTCACCGGGAGTACCTACGAGCAGTACTTC
many,TRBV7-8,TRBJ2-5,.,CASSPPRAETQYF,TGTGCCAGCAGCCCTCCCAGGGCGGAGACCCAGTACTTC
few,TRBV6-6,TRBJ2-1,.,CASILAHEQFF,TGTGCCAGCATTCTAGCGCATGAGCAGTTCTTC
.,TRBV2,TRBJ1-4,.,CASSEGRGPTNEKLFF,TGTGCCAGCAGTGAAGGAAGGGGACCAACTAATGAAAAACTGTTTTTT
few,TRBV28,TRBJ1-4,TRBD1,CASSLLDRFNEKLFF,TGTGCCAGCAGTTTATTGGACAGGTTTAATGAAAAACTGTTTTTT
.,TRBV7-2,TRBJ2-1,.,CASSPPTGGNEQSF,TGTGCCAGCAGCCCACCAACCGGAGGGAATGAGCAGTCCTTC
.,TRBV4-3,TRBJ2-6,TRBD1,CTSSQGQGSGANVLTF,TGCACCAGCAGCCAAGGACAGGGCTCTGGGGCCAACGTCCTGACTTTC
many,TRBV7-2,TRBJ2-3,TRBD2,CASSTRLAGITDTQYF,TGTGCCAGCAGCACAAGACTAGCGGGGATAACAGATACGCAGTATTTT
few,TRBV27,TRBJ2-7,.,CASSFKAVYEQYF,TGTGCCAGCAGTTTTAAGGCCGTTTACGAGCAGTACTTC
many,TRBV7-2,TRBJ1-1,TRBD1,CASSSRTGVVTEAFF,TGTGCCAGCAGCTCTAGGACAGGGGTCGTCACTGAAGCTTTCTTT
many,TRBV7-8,TRBJ2-7,.,CASSLTDEQYF,TGTGCCAGCAGCTTAACAGACGAGCAGTACTTC
few,TRBV12-3/TRBV12-4,TRBJ2-3,TRBD2,CASSFRLAGKTDTQYF,TGTGCCAGCAGTTTTCGACTAGCGGGGAAGACAGATACGCAGTATTTT
.,TRBV12-3/TRBV12-4,TRBJ1-6,.,CASSLRSSYNSPLHF,TGTGCCAGCAGTCTCCGATCCTCCTATAATTCACCCCTCCACTTT
.,TRBV29-1,TRBJ2-3,.,CSVEVSPGQQYF,TGCAGCGTTGAAGTAAGTCCGGGACAGCAGTATTTT
few,TRBV5-1,TRBJ1-1,TRBD1,CASSRQGVGTEAFF,TGCGCCAGCAGCAGGCAGGGGGTCGGAACTGAAGCTTTCTTT
.,TRBV5-5,TRBJ2-2,.,CASSLGLKNTGELFF,TGTGCCAGCAGCTTGGGGCTTAAAAACACCGGGGAGCTGTTTTTT